This section outlines one TCR beta chain sequence together with its context. What it binds is not known. The CDR3 consists of 13 residues. V lost 4 bases to trimming and J lost 7 bases; unmatched junction nucleotides: 8. CDR1 and CDR2 (germline): SQVTM, ANQGSEA. The source of the sample is a study of coeliac disease. Study-level points and caveats: In active celiac disease, intraepithelial and lamina propria TRB and TRG repertoires were less clonal than controls.

The table came from immunoSEQ multiplex PCR; TCRdb's copy has only in-frame clones and leaves some out. The data show about 9,400 clones, with under 70% seen just once and around 20% held by the top ten. This chain uses TRBV29-1 with TRBJ2-7; 9 positions match TRBD1. The sequencing sample was made of lamina propria lymphocytes from the gut. The sequence was obtained from a woman in her sixties with celiac disease. This CDR3 reads CSVAGQGTGEQYF. For the CDR3, the DNA is TGCAGCGTTGCGGGACAGGGAACCGGGGAGCAGTACTTC.